The following is a T cell receptor beta chain sequence with its context. This specimen belongs to a study of blood T cell repertoires in COVID-19. Study as a whole: Sites across the United States, Italy and Spain contributed samples from acute and convalescent COVID-19. T cells, B-cell-depleted T cells, or PBMCs provided the cDNA or gDNA that served as material.

Patients at the Seattle site were enrolled during active infection and followed longitudinally. The CDR3 totals 17 residues. Per the germline V gene, CDR1 is KGHDR and CDR2 is SFDVKD. V gave up 0 bases and J gave up 4 bases, with 16 bases separating them. Original analysis: Nucleated cell number was recorded as an estimate derived from reference gene primer amplification. Using immunoSEQ multiplex PCR, the repertoire was profiled, and TCRdb retains in-frame clones only, with some absent. That table supplies the V and J calls and clone size; D and trimming were determined from the DNA. The sample carries about 160,000 clones, less than 85% recorded once.

The chain recombines TRBV24-1 with TRBJ2-3, with unresolved D. The sequencing sample was made of peripheral blood. The TCR was taken from an older woman with COVID-19, enrolled during active disease. CDR3 sequence (DNA): TGTGCCACCAGTGATTTGCATCTAGAAGGTAACGCAGATACGCAGTATTTT. It yields the protein CATSDLHLEGNADTQYF.